The rows below give T cell receptor beta chains drawn from one sample of a study of CD8+CD57+ T cells in acquired aplastic anemia. TCRdb independently ran MiXCR on the reads; one entry per CDR3 protein. This table has hundreds of thousands of distinct CDR3 sequences, roughly 53% appearing once. The specimen sequenced was sorted CD4+, CD8+, or CD8+CD57+ T cells (not recorded which) from PBMCs. All receptors come from a human donor with aplastic anemia. The conserved cysteine and the conserved F or W are not part of the CDR3 here. Each record gives: CDR3 protein, V gene, CDR3 length, J gene, D gene. The D gene is left open where the match is weak.

CDR3 protein: ASSTSKNTEAF; V gene: TRBV19; CDR3 length: 11; J gene: TRBJ1-1; D gene: .
CDR3 protein: ASSPRTATPYEQY; V gene: TRBV7-9; CDR3 length: 13; J gene: TRBJ2-7; D gene: .
CDR3 protein: ASSGGNTEAF; V gene: TRBV7-9; CDR3 length: 10; J gene: TRBJ1-1; D gene: .
CDR3 protein: ASSPTLTEAF; V gene: TRBV6-5; CDR3 length: 10; J gene: TRBJ1-1; D gene: .
CDR3 protein: SSTGLATNEKLF; V gene: TRBV20-1; CDR3 length: 12; J gene: TRBJ1-4; D gene: TRBD1
CDR3 protein: ASSPTGVTGELF; V gene: TRBV3-1; CDR3 length: 12; J gene: TRBJ2-2; D gene: TRBD1
CDR3 protein: ASSPWASWGETQY; V gene: TRBV19; CDR3 length: 13; J gene: TRBJ2-5; D gene: .
CDR3 protein: ASSLVSSSYNEQF; V gene: TRBV7-9; CDR3 length: 13; J gene: TRBJ2-1; D gene: .
CDR3 protein: ATSRVEGYSTEAF; V gene: TRBV15; CDR3 length: 13; J gene: TRBJ1-1; D gene: .
CDR3 protein: ASSLAAGTSGQETQY; V gene: TRBV7-6; CDR3 length: 15; J gene: TRBJ2-5; D gene: TRBD2
CDR3 protein: ASSLVGGFNRYEKLF; V gene: TRBV7-9; CDR3 length: 15; J gene: TRBJ1-4; D gene: .
CDR3 protein: SARATVYEQY; V gene: TRBV20-1; CDR3 length: 10; J gene: TRBJ2-7; D gene: .
CDR3 protein: ASKPGLAIETQY; V gene: TRBV6-5; CDR3 length: 12; J gene: TRBJ2-5; D gene: TRBD2
CDR3 protein: ASSSRRSYEQY; V gene: TRBV19; CDR3 length: 11; J gene: TRBJ2-7; D gene: .
CDR3 protein: ASSGRPGVRYQPQH; V gene: TRBV19; CDR3 length: 14; J gene: TRBJ1-5; D gene: .
CDR3 protein: ASREAEFTDTQY; V gene: TRBV4-2; CDR3 length: 12; J gene: TRBJ2-3; D gene: .
CDR3 protein: SAGAGTGELF; V gene: TRBV20-1; CDR3 length: 10; J gene: TRBJ2-2; D gene: .
CDR3 protein: ASSDKPSTDTQY; V gene: TRBV2; CDR3 length: 12; J gene: TRBJ2-3; D gene: .
CDR3 protein: ASMSGPQEETQY; V gene: TRBV5-1; CDR3 length: 12; J gene: TRBJ2-5; D gene: .
CDR3 protein: ASKMTGEGQPQH; V gene: TRBV2; CDR3 length: 12; J gene: TRBJ1-5; D gene: .
CDR3 protein: ASYGGADTQY; V gene: TRBV2; CDR3 length: 10; J gene: TRBJ2-3; D gene: .
CDR3 protein: ASSPDSSYEQY; V gene: TRBV5-5; CDR3 length: 11; J gene: TRBJ2-7; D gene: .
CDR3 protein: ASRKGAEYEQY; V gene: TRBV2; CDR3 length: 11; J gene: TRBJ2-7; D gene: TRBD1
CDR3 protein: ASDSNFNRGGNTIY; V gene: TRBV19; CDR3 length: 14; J gene: TRBJ1-3; D gene: TRBD1
CDR3 protein: ASSFTSGRNGEQF; V gene: TRBV5-1; CDR3 length: 13; J gene: TRBJ2-1; D gene: TRBD2
CDR3 protein: ASSLRGQPQH; V gene: TRBV2; CDR3 length: 10; J gene: TRBJ1-5; D gene: .
CDR3 protein: SVELAGGQSYEQY; V gene: TRBV29-1; CDR3 length: 13; J gene: TRBJ2-7; D gene: TRBD2
CDR3 protein: ASSAGLAGATSTDTQY; V gene: TRBV7-2; CDR3 length: 16; J gene: TRBJ2-3; D gene: TRBD2
CDR3 protein: ASSNGHPAF; V gene: TRBV19; CDR3 length: 9; J gene: TRBJ1-1; D gene: .
CDR3 protein: ASSAAGDNYGYT; V gene: TRBV7-3; CDR3 length: 12; J gene: TRBJ1-2; D gene: .
CDR3 protein: ASSARQGALEAF; V gene: TRBV2; CDR3 length: 12; J gene: TRBJ1-1; D gene: TRBD1
CDR3 protein: ASSFPTDQGSQY; V gene: TRBV6-6; CDR3 length: 12; J gene: TRBJ2-5; D gene: .
CDR3 protein: ATSWGVAQPQH; V gene: TRBV24-1; CDR3 length: 11; J gene: TRBJ1-5; D gene: .
CDR3 protein: ASSLGVAGTPYEQY; V gene: TRBV7-9; CDR3 length: 14; J gene: TRBJ2-7; D gene: .
CDR3 protein: ASSRLGVTEAF; V gene: TRBV7-9; CDR3 length: 11; J gene: TRBJ1-1; D gene: .
CDR3 protein: ASSPRTGRTPGNTIY; V gene: TRBV19; CDR3 length: 15; J gene: TRBJ1-3; D gene: .
CDR3 protein: SASTSGRSNEQF; V gene: TRBV20-1; CDR3 length: 12; J gene: TRBJ2-1; D gene: TRBD2
CDR3 protein: SASYMRLAGYEQY; V gene: TRBV20-1; CDR3 length: 13; J gene: TRBJ2-7; D gene: TRBD2
CDR3 protein: ASSLPGHQANTGELF; V gene: TRBV7-8; CDR3 length: 15; J gene: TRBJ2-2; D gene: .
CDR3 protein: AISASGQRGGYT; V gene: TRBV10-3; CDR3 length: 12; J gene: TRBJ1-2; D gene: TRBD1
CDR3 protein: ASSQIPGYYGYT; V gene: TRBV4-1; CDR3 length: 12; J gene: TRBJ1-2; D gene: .
CDR3 protein: ASSIGQGARPQY; V gene: TRBV19; CDR3 length: 12; J gene: TRBJ2-5; D gene: TRBD1
CDR3 protein: ASSQARTQY; V gene: TRBV7-2; CDR3 length: 9; J gene: TRBJ2-5; D gene: .
CDR3 protein: ASSLGSGVAGLSDTQY; V gene: TRBV7-7; CDR3 length: 16; J gene: TRBJ2-3; D gene: .
CDR3 protein: SVGPGLAGEDTQY; V gene: TRBV29-1; CDR3 length: 13; J gene: TRBJ2-3; D gene: TRBD2
CDR3 protein: SVEDREGASYNEQF; V gene: TRBV29-1; CDR3 length: 14; J gene: TRBJ2-1; D gene: TRBD1
CDR3 protein: ASSSHRDIQY; V gene: TRBV7-9; CDR3 length: 10; J gene: TRBJ2-4; D gene: .
CDR3 protein: ATSRGGGMGNQPQH; V gene: TRBV15; CDR3 length: 14; J gene: TRBJ1-5; D gene: .